The T cell receptor beta chain described here comes from a study of cytomegalovirus exposure and HLA in healthy donors. Study-wide context: Falling in the Caucasian-associated ancestry cluster were roughly 80% of about 400 genotyped donors. Study-wide findings and caveats: Sequencing likely produced, as an artifact, a cluster of highly shared sequence variants. HLA-A and HLA-B allele assignments for most subjects were reportedly predicted accurately using TCR beta sequences.

V lost 3 bases, J lost 2 bases, and 4 bases stayed unmatched. The CDR3 has 14 residues. Per germline, CDR1 SGHRS and CDR2 YFSETQ. PCR involved 60 Vbeta and 13 Jbeta primers. TCRdb keeps only in-frame clones here, not all; method: immunoSEQ multiplex PCR. This table holds 180,000 or so clones, roughly 75% found once. As to this clone: Its antigen remains unidentified.

This clonotype was sampled from a woman under 40 in good health and CMV-seronegative. The sample was PBMCs. The J gene is TRBJ2-5, the V gene TRBV5-1; 7 bases are shared with TRBD1. The CDR3 region is CASSSGQEQETQYF. The CDR3 DNA follows: TGCGCCAGCAGCTCCGGACAGGAACAAGAGACCCAGTACTTC.